This T cell receptor (beta chain) comes out of a study of T cell responses to AZD1222 COVID-19 vaccine. This table comes from immunoSEQ multiplex PCR, and its TCRdb copy is limited to in-frame clones, with some not included. The sample contains around 52,000 clones, roughly 86% of which appear only once. This CDR3 region has 16 residues. Germline V gene data show CDR1 as KGHSH and CDR2 as LQKENI. Trimming cost V 0 bases and J 0 bases, with 9 bases left between them. The sequence came from an adult in good health. Specimen: peripheral blood, collected on day 0 of AZD1222 vaccination. The rearrangement joins TRBV18 to TRBJ2-1, with D perhaps TRBD1 (6 bases). CDR3 nucleotide sequence: TGTGCCAGCTCACCACCGGGGGCTAGCTCCTACAATGAGCAGTTCTTC. This codes for CASSPPGASSYNEQFF.